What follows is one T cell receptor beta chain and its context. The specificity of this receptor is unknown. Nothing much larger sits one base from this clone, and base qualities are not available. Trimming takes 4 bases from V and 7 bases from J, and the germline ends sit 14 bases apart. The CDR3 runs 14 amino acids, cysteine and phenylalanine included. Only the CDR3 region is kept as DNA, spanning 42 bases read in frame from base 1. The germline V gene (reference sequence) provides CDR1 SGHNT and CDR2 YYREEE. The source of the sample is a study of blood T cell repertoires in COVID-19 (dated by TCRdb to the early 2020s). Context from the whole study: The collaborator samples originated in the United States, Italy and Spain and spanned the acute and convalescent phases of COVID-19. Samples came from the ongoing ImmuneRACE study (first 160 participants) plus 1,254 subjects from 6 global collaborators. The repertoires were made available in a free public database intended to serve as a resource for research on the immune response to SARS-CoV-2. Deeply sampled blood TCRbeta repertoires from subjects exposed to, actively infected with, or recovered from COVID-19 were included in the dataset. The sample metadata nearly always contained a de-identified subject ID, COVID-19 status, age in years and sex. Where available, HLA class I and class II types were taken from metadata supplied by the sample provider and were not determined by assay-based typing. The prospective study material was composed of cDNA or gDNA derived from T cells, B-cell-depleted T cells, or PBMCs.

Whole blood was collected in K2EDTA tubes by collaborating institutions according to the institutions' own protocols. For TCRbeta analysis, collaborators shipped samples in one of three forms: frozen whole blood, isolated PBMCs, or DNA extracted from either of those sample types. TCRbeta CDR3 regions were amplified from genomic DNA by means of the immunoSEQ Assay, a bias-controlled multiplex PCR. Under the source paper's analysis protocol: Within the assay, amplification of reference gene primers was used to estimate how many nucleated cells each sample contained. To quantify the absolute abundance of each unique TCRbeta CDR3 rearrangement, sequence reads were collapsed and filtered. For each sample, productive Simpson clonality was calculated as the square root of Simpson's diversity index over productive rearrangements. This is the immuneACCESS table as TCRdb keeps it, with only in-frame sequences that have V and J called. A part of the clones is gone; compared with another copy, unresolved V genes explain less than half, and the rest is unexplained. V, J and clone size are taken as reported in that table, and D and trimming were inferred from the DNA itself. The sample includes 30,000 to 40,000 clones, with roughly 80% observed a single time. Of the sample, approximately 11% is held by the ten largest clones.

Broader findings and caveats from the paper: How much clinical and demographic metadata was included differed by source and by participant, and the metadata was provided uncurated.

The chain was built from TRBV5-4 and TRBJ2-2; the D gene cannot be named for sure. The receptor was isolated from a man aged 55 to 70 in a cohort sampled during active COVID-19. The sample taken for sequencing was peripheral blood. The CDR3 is CASSPPSKIGELFF. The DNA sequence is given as TGTGCCAGCAGCCCGCCGAGTAAAATCGGGGAGCTGTTTTTT.